This passage covers 21 T cell receptor beta chains from one sample sequenced in a study of vaccination and CD4 T cells after COVID-19. Scientists ran DNA taken from cultured CD4+ T cells through the Oncomine TCR Beta short-read assay for sequencing. TCRdb processed the PCR reads anew with MiXCR; each CDR3 protein has one entry. The repertoire holds 4,500 to 5,500 distinct CDR3 sequences, about 35% seen once, with approximately 33% in the top ten. Their recognized antigens are unknown. As to treatment: roughly nine-day PBMC culture with coronavirus spike peptide pools or control peptides (ViraFEST assay). This sample comprised CD4+ T cells from blood, cultured in vitro, obtained after SARS-CoV-2 vaccination. The receptors originated from a human donor who had recovered from COVID-19.

This clonotype was seen a handful of times. The J gene is TRBJ1-2, the V gene TRBV7-9; TRBD1 might be the D (5 bases). Germline V gene data show CDR1 as SEHNR and CDR2 as FQNEAQ (reference sequence). Trimming pared 5 bases from V and 4 bases from J, leaving 8 bases between. The CDR3 consists of 12 residues. In DNA, the CDR3 is TGTGCCAGCAGCCGGGACTCCTATGGCTACACCTTC. Protein: CASSRDSYGYTF.

This clonotype occurred a few times. The chain has TRBV5-4 and TRBJ2-1; 9 nucleotides match TRBD2. The CDR3 contains 16 residues. Germline values: CDR1 SGHNT, CDR2 YYREEE (reference sequence). Trimming cost V 1 base and J 5 bases; bases outside gene matches: 7. CDR3 residues: CASSLPLAGTHNEQFF. The CDR3, as DNA: TGTGCCAGCAGCTTGCCTCTAGCGGGGACCCACAATGAGCAGTTCTTC.

The V and J genes are TRBV19 and TRBJ2-2, with no clear D. The CDR3 sequence is 17 residues long. The ends were cut back, 3 bases at V and 5 bases at J, with 19 bases in the middle. Germline values: CDR1 LNHDA, CDR2 SQIVND (reference sequence). CDR3 bases: TGTGCCAGTAGTATCATCGGGCCGGTATGGGGTACCGGGGAGCTGTTTTTT. This translates into CASSIIGPVWGTGELFF. Full variable domain (missing parts from reference TRBV19 and TRBJ2-2): DGGITQSPKYLFRKEGQNVTLSCEQNLNHDAMYWYRQDPGQGLRLIYYSQIVNDFQKGDIAEGYSVSREKKESFPLTVTSAQKNPTAFYLCASSIIGPVWGTGELFFGEGSRLTVL.

The rearrangement links TRBV7-2 to TRBJ2-7; no firm D call. The CDR3 totals 16 residues. The ends were cut back, 2 bases at V and 2 bases at J, with 16 bases in the middle. In germline, CDR1 is SGHTA, CDR2 FQGNSA. The CDR3 is CASSLTATSSPYEQYF. For the CDR3, the DNA is TGTGCCAGCAGCTTAACGGCCACGTCATCTCCCTACGAGCAGTACTTC.

V is TRBV6-5 and J is TRBJ1-2; weak D call: TRBD1 (5 bases). The V gene's germline CDR1 is MNHEY and CDR2 SVGAGI. There are 16 residues in the CDR3. Deletions cut 0 bases from V and 4 bases from J, with 15 bases between. CDR3 protein: CASSYSKGAGTYGYTF. The CDR3 nucleotides read TGTGCCAGCAGTTACTCGAAAGGTGCAGGGACCTATGGCTACACCTTC.

The V and J genes are TRBV19 and TRBJ2-1, with 7 bases identical to TRBD2. The CDR3 is 11 residues long. Germline V gene lookup returns CDR1 LNHDA and CDR2 SQIVND (reference sequence). With V trimmed by 4 bases and J by 13 bases, 4 bases remained unmatched. This CDR3 reads CASSRRDYQFF. For the CDR3, the DNA is TGTGCCAGTAGTAGACGGGACTACCAGTTCTTC.

This clonotype was seen more than once but under ten times. This chain connects TRBV5-1 to TRBJ2-3; D is unclear. The CDR3 is made up of 16 amino acids. The ends were cut back, 3 bases at V and 0 bases at J, with 14 bases in the middle. Looked up from germline, CDR1 is SGHRS and CDR2 is YFSETQ. CDR3 region: CASSWGRSTSTDTQYF. CDR3 coding DNA: TGCGCCAGCAGCTGGGGTCGGAGTACTAGCACAGATACGCAGTATTTT.

This clonotype was seen just once. The chain has TRBV7-2 and TRBJ2-5; TRBD1 matches 8 bases. The germline CDR1 and CDR2 sequences are SGHTA and FQGNSA. The CDR3 spans 15 residues. Trimming cost V 5 bases and J 4 bases; bases outside gene matches: 9. The CDR3 region has the DNA TGTGCCAGCAGCCCACGGGACAGGAGGCGAGAGACCCAGTACTTC. Translated: CASSPRDRRRETQYF.

This clonotype was counted a few times. This chain uses TRBV29-1 with TRBJ2-7; 10 nucleotides align to TRBD2. Losses at the gene ends were 1 base for V and 6 bases for J; bases not matched to a gene: 12. The germline CDR1 and CDR2 sequences are SQVTM and ANQGSEA. This CDR3 contains 16 residues. CDR3 nucleotides: TGCAGCGTTGAAGTAAGCTCTACAAGCGGGAGGGCCGAGCAGTACTTC. It translates to CSVEVSSTSGRAEQYF.

The genes are TRBV24-1 and TRBJ2-1; no clear D gene. Trimming pared 5 bases from V and 2 bases from J, leaving 6 bases between. Germline CDR1 KGHDR, CDR2 SFDVKD. The CDR3 is 13 amino acids. The CDR3 DNA sequence: TGTGCCACCAGTGCCCGTCCCTACAATGAGCAGTTCTTC. This gives the protein CATSARPYNEQFF.

V usage is TRBV10-1 and J usage is TRBJ2-2, with D perhaps matching TRBD1 (6 bases). CDR3 length: 16 amino acids. Germline values: CDR1 WNHNN, CDR2 SYGVQD (reference sequence). The germline V and J ends were trimmed by 4 bases and 3 bases, with 15 bases remaining between them. The CDR3 spells CASSASRGSYTGELFF. In DNA form, the CDR3 reads TGCGCCAGCAGTGCGTCCAGGGGCAGTTACACCGGGGAGCTGTTTTTT.

The rearrangement links TRBV12-3 or TRBV12-4 to TRBJ1-1; perhaps TRBD1 as D (5 bases). V gave up 6 bases and J gave up 8 bases, with 10 bases separating them. The CDR3 runs to 11 residues. The DNA for the CDR3 is TGTGCCAGCAGCTGGGGGGGAGAAGCTTTCTTT. Translating it yields CASSWGGEAFF.

In its sample, this clonotype was seen a few times. The chain recombines TRBV7-9 with TRBJ1-2, with unresolved D. Germline V gene lookup returns CDR1 SEHNR and CDR2 FQNEAQ (reference sequence). The CDR3 totals 16 residues. V was shortened by 3 bases and J by 3 bases, with 17 bases between the two germline ends. The CDR3, as DNA: TGTGCCAGCAGCTTTTGGTCAGTTACAGAGGACTATGGCTACACCTTC. The encoded protein is CASSFWSVTEDYGYTF.

The rearrangement uses TRBV11-3 and TRBJ2-7; D unresolved. V was shortened by 0 bases and J by 3 bases, with 18 bases between the two germline ends. The CDR3 length is 17 residues. From germline, CDR1 is SGHNT and CDR2 YENEEA. For the CDR3, the DNA is TGTGCCAGCAGCTTAGATGGAGCAGGCTCCAACTACTACGAGCAGTACTTC. Amino acids: CASSLDGAGSNYYEQYF.

The gene calls are TRBV10-1 and TRBJ2-1; possible D gene TRBD1, 6 bases. The CDR3 totals 14 residues. The germline V gene encodes CDR1 WNHNN and CDR2 SYGVQD (reference sequence). V was trimmed by 5 bases and J by 4 bases, leaving 12 bases between them. CDR3 protein: CASSQGSEYNEQFF. DNA of the CDR3: TGCGCCAGCAGTCAGGGGTCCGAGTACAATGAGCAGTTCTTC.

This chain uses TRBV11-2 with TRBJ2-7; TRBD1 aligns across 9 bases. J lost 3 bases, V lost 4 bases, and 4 bases had no gene match. The CDR3 spans 14 residues. Germline V CDR1 and CDR2: SGHAT, FQNNGV. CDR3 sequence: CASSSNRGLYEQYF. Written as DNA, the CDR3 is TGTGCCAGCAGCTCTAACAGGGGGCTCTACGAGCAGTACTTC.

There are a few counts of this clonotype. J is TRBJ2-5 and V is TRBV11-2; D perhaps matches TRBD2 (6 bases). Germline V lookup: CDR1 SGHAT, CDR2 FQNNGV. Trimming stripped 5 bases from V and 5 bases from J, with 12 bases between. CDR3 size: 13 residues. The CDR3 DNA sequence: TGTGCCAGCAGCCCTGGGGCGGGGGAGACCCAGTACTTC. Translating gives CASSPGAGETQYF.

Only one count was recorded for this clonotype. The V gene is TRBV4-1, the J gene TRBJ1-1; 7 nucleotides match TRBD1. V dropped 3 bases and J dropped 2; count of bases not matched to a gene: 9. From germline, CDR1 is MGHRA and CDR2 YSYEKL. The CDR3 contains 16 residues. The CDR3 here is CASSHRQGDRNTEAFF. In DNA, the CDR3 is TGCGCCAGCAGCCACCGACAGGGCGATCGTAACACTGAAGCTTTCTTT.

The genes are TRBV27 and TRBJ1-4; the D gene is possibly TRBD1 (6 bases). The germline V gene has CDR1 MNHEY and CDR2 SMNVEV (reference sequence). There are 14 residues in the CDR3. With 2 bases removed from V and 8 bases from J, the gap between germline ends came to 12 bases. CDR3 amino acids: CASSLIGGNEKLFF. DNA of the CDR3: TGTGCCAGCAGTTTAATAGGGGGGAACGAAAAACTGTTTTTT.

In its sample, this clonotype was seen a few times. The chain carries TRBV6-5 and TRBJ2-7; D call uncertain. V was pared by 0 bases and J by 2 bases, with 5 bases between. CDR3 size: 13 residues. CDR1 is MNHEY and CDR2 is SVGAGI in the germline V gene. The CDR3 region is CASSYSYTYEQYF. The CDR3 bases are TGTGCCAGCAGTTACTCCTATACCTACGAGCAGTACTTC.

The J gene is TRBJ2-1, the V gene TRBV11-3; the D gene could be TRBD1 or TRBD2 (7 bases each). Germline V gene sequence: CDR1 SGHNT, CDR2 YENEEA. This CDR3 region has 16 residues. Trimming shortened V by 8 bases and J by 2 bases, and 19 bases separated the two germline ends. The CDR3 region is CASLYSGGATYNEQFF. Here the CDR3 DNA reads TGTGCCAGCCTGTATTCAGGGGGGGCAACCTACAATGAGCAGTTCTTC.